The 31 T cell receptor beta chains presented below share a single source sample, sequenced in a study of cytomegalovirus exposure and HLA in healthy donors. TCRdb's table, derived via immunoSEQ multiplex PCR, lists solely in-frame clones and lacks some. This table holds more than 150,000 clones, more than 70% found once. The sequenced material came from PBMCs. Receptors were obtained from a man between 18 and 29 years old in good health and CMV-seronegative.

This chain uses TRBV5-5 with TRBJ1-2; 7 bases match TRBD1. J was trimmed by 6 bases and V by 2 bases; bases with no gene match: 10. The CDR3 contains 15 residues. Germline CDR1 reads SGHKS; CDR2 reads YYEKEE (reference sequence). CDR3 loop: CASSLQGLTRDGYTF. The CDR3 bases are TGTGCCAGCAGCTTACAGGGGCTTACTAGGGATGGCTACACCTTC. Full variable domain (remainder filled in from reference TRBV5-5 and TRBJ1-2): DAGVTQSPTHLIKTRGQQVTLRCSPISGHKSVSWYQQVLGQGPQFIFQYYEKEERGRGNFPDRFSARQFPNYSSELNVNALLLGDSALYLCASSLQGLTRDGYTFGSGTRLTVV.

The V and J genes are TRBV28 and TRBJ2-7, with a tentative D call TRBD2 (7 bases). The germline CDR1 and CDR2 sequences are MDHEN and SYDVKM. Trimming cost V 6 bases and J 0 bases, with 18 bases left between them. CDR3 size: 16 residues. The CDR3 DNA is TGTGCCAGCAGAACCCGCGGGGGCCTGAGCTCCTACGAGCAGTACGTC. Protein product: CASRTRGGLSSYEQYV.

This chain links TRBV27 with TRBJ2-3, with TRBD1 matching 9 bases. There are 13 residues in the CDR3. J gave up 5 bases and V 7 bases, and 4 bases lay outside the gene matches. Looked up from germline, CDR1 is MNHEY and CDR2 is SMNVEV (reference sequence). CDR3 region: CASTTGGQDTQYF. In DNA form, the CDR3 reads TGTGCCAGCACCACAGGGGGCCAAGATACGCAGTATTTT.

The chain recombines TRBV5-1 with TRBJ2-6; no clear D gene. CDR3 length equals 15 residues. The V end lost 4 bases, the J end lost 0 bases, and 8 bases lay between the germline ends. CDR1 and CDR2 from the germline V gene are SGHRS and YFSETQ. CDR3 coding DNA: TGCGCCAGCAGCATCGGGTACTCTGGGGCCAACGTCCTGACTTTC. Translated: CASSIGYSGANVLTF.

This clone has just one count. The chain couples TRBV28 to TRBJ1-6; D not certain. Trimming stripped 6 bases from V and 9 bases from J, with 12 bases between. The CDR3 contains 13 residues. Germline CDR1 MDHEN, CDR2 SYDVKM. The CDR3 DNA reads TGTGCCAGCAGAGACGGGGTTAGTTCACCCCTCCACTTT. Its protein is CASRDGVSSPLHF.

The chain carries TRBV28 and TRBJ1-4, with a possible D match to TRBD1 (6 bases). The CDR3 has 14 residues. With 5 bases removed from V and 8 bases from J, the gap between germline ends came to 15 bases. Germline V gene sequence: CDR1 MDHEN, CDR2 SYDVKM. As DNA, the CDR3 is TGTGCCAGCAGTACCCTGGACAGCTCAGAAAAACTGTTTTTT. It codes for CASSTLDSSEKLFF. The full variable domain, completed using reference TRBV28 and TRBJ1-4, is DVKVTQSSRYLVKRTGEKVFLECVQDMDHENMFWYRQDPGLGLRLIYFSYDVKMKEKGDIPEGYSVSREKKERFSLILESASTNQTSMYLCASSTLDSSEKLFFGSGTQLSVL.

J is TRBJ1-1 and V is TRBV2, with D unclear. Germline V gene data show CDR1 as SNHLY and CDR2 as FYNNEI. This CDR3 is 12 amino acids long. V was shortened by 1 base and J by 11 bases, with 11 bases between the two germline ends. The CDR3 sequence is CASSEGPGWAFF. The CDR3 DNA reads TGTGCCAGCAGTGAAGGCCCGGGGTGGGCTTTCTTT. The whole variable domain, remainder taken from reference TRBV2 and TRBJ1-1, is EPEVTQTPSHQVTQMGQEVILRCVPISNHLYFYWYRQILGQKVEFLVSFYNNEISEKSEIFDDQFSVERPDGSNFTLKIRSTKLEDSAMYFCASSEGPGWAFFGQGTRLTVV.

This chain uses TRBV18 with TRBJ2-1; 8 bases fit TRBD2. Trimming took 2 bases from V and 5 from J; bases not matched to a gene: 14. CDR1 is KGHSH and CDR2 is LQKENI in the germline V gene. The CDR3 has 18 amino acids. The CDR3 protein is CASSPLTSGQILNNEQFF. The CDR3 region has the DNA TGTGCCAGCTCACCATTAACTAGCGGACAAATACTGAACAATGAGCAGTTCTTC.

In its sample, this clone was seen once. The V and J genes are TRBV4-1 and TRBJ2-1; 9 bases are shared with TRBD2. V trimming: 7 bases; J trimming: 1 base; junction bases outside the gene matches: 14. Per germline, CDR1 MGHRA and CDR2 YSYEKL. The CDR3 loop spans 18 amino acids. The DNA for the CDR3 is TGCGCCAGCACGCAAAGAGCCGGGCTAGCGGGGTCCTACAATGAGCAGTTCTTC. It specifies CASTQRAGLAGSYNEQFF.

The V and J genes are TRBV10-3 and TRBJ2-1; D gene uncertain. CDR3 size: 14 residues. Trimming pared 3 bases from V and 0 bases from J, leaving 6 bases between. Germline V gene lookup returns CDR1 ENHRY and CDR2 SYGVKD. CDR3 coding DNA: TGTGCCATCAGTGACTCCGGCTCCTACAATGAGCAGTTCTTC. Protein product: CAISDSGSYNEQFF.

The V call is TRBV5-4, the J call TRBJ2-4; D not resolved. CDR3 length: 15 amino acids. The V end was cut by 0 bases, the J end by 0 bases, with 7 bases between. CDR1 and CDR2 from the germline V gene are SGHNT and YYREEE (reference sequence). CDR3 coding DNA: TGTGCCAGCAGCTTGGGGCAGGTAGCCAAAAACATTCAGTACTTC. Translated: CASSLGQVAKNIQYF.

The J gene is TRBJ1-2, the V gene TRBV4-1; D possibly corresponds to TRBD1 (6 bases). This CDR3 contains 14 residues. CDR1 is MGHRA and CDR2 is YSYEKL in the germline V gene. The V gene lost 3 bases and the J gene lost 6 bases, with 14 bases spanning the gap. CDR3 sequence (DNA): TGCGCCAGCAGCCATGAGGGGGGGATAAATGGCTACACCTTC. Encoded protein: CASSHEGGINGYTF.

V is TRBV11-3 and J is TRBJ2-6; D is uncertain. Germline CDR1 and CDR2: SGHNT and YENEEA. The CDR3 runs to 18 residues. The V gene lost 0 bases and the J gene lost 1 base, with 13 bases spanning the gap. This CDR3 reads CASSLELVGPSGANVLTF. In DNA form, the CDR3 reads TGTGCCAGCAGCTTAGAACTCGTTGGTCCTTCTGGGGCCAACGTCCTGACTTTC.

The rearrangement uses TRBV2 and TRBJ2-7, with TRBD1 matching 11 bases. V shed 3 bases, J shed 5 bases, and the junction held 3 bases outside the gene matches. The CDR3 length is 14 residues. The germline CDR1 and CDR2 sequences are SNHLY and FYNNEI. The CDR3 spells CASSERTGGHEQYV. The CDR3 nucleotides read TGTGCCAGCAGTGAGAGGACAGGGGGCCACGAGCAGTACGTC.

The chain employs TRBV6-5 and TRBJ1-1; the match to TRBD1 covers 8 bases. Trimming cost V 5 bases and J 5 bases; bases outside gene matches: 7. Per the germline V gene, CDR1 is MNHEY and CDR2 is SVGAGI. The CDR3 is 14 amino acids. Here the CDR3 DNA reads TGTGCCAGCAGTATACAGGGGGGGTTGACTGAAGCTTTCTTT. Its translation is CASSIQGGLTEAFF.

V and J are TRBV7-2 and TRBJ1-1, with 9 bases identical to TRBD1. Germline V gene sequence: CDR1 SGHTA, CDR2 FQGNSA. V lost 4 bases to trimming and J lost 5 bases; unmatched junction nucleotides: 5. The length of the CDR3 is 14 residues. For the CDR3, the DNA is TGTGCCAGCAGCTATGGGACAGGGAGGACTGAAGCTTTCTTT. Its protein product is CASSYGTGRTEAFF.

The gene calls are TRBV4-1 and TRBJ2-4; 7 bases are a match to TRBD1. The length of the CDR3 is 16 residues. After removal of 2 bases from V and 2 bases from J, the junction contained 6 bases not matched to a gene. Germline V lookup: CDR1 MGHRA, CDR2 YSYEKL. The CDR3 DNA reads TGCGCCAGCAGCCAATGGGGACAGTGGACCAAAAACATTCAGTACTTC. Amino acids: CASSQWGQWTKNIQYF.

V and J are TRBV5-4 and TRBJ1-2, with 8 bases that match TRBD1. V shed 0 bases, J shed 4 bases, and the junction held 11 bases outside the gene matches. CDR1 SGHNT and CDR2 YYREEE come from the germline V gene (reference sequence). The CDR3 spans 17 residues. Here the CDR3 reads CASSLEISTGVGYGYTF. The CDR3, as DNA: TGTGCCAGCAGCTTGGAGATCTCGACAGGGGTGGGCTATGGCTACACCTTC. The whole variable domain, remainder taken from reference TRBV5-4 and TRBJ1-2, is ETGVTQSPTHLIKTRGQQVTLRCSSQSGHNTVSWYQQALGQGPQFIFQYYREEENGRGNFPPRFSGLQFPNYSSELNVNALELDDSALYLCASSLEISTGVGYGYTFGSGTRLTVV.

V usage is TRBV21-1 and J usage is TRBJ1-5. TRBV21-1 is shown as a pseudogene. This CDR3 is 17 amino acids long. This CDR3 reads CASSPTARGCLGQPQHF. The CDR3 region has the DNA TGTGCCAGCAGCCCAACAGCTCGGGGATGTTTAGGTCAGCCCCAGCATTTT.

V and J are TRBV29-1 and TRBJ2-7; TRBD2 might be the D (6 bases). V was cut by 0 bases and J by 2 bases, with 11 bases left in between. CDR3 size: 14 residues. Germline V gives CDR1 SQVTM, CDR2 ANQGSEA. The CDR3 DNA follows: TGCAGCGTTGAAGAAGGGACTGGGACCTACGAGCAGTACGTC. Its protein is CSVEEGTGTYEQYV.

This clone was found a few times. The V and J genes are TRBV27 and TRBJ2-7, with D perhaps TRBD1 (6 bases). CDR3 length: 12 amino acids. The V end lost 3 bases, the J end lost 6 bases, and 9 bases lay between the germline ends. CDR1 is MNHEY, CDR2 SMNVEV, per germline (reference sequence). CDR3: CASSFPGVEQYF. The CDR3 bases are TGTGCCAGCAGTTTCCCAGGGGTCGAGCAGTACTTC.

The chain combines TRBV28 with TRBJ2-2, with 13 bases that match TRBD2. The length of the CDR3 is 17 residues. Germline CDR1 is MDHEN and CDR2 is SYDVKM. Unmatched junction bases numbered 4, after V lost 5 bases and J lost 1 base. This CDR3 is CASSAGTSGVNTGELFF. CDR3 coding DNA: TGTGCCAGCAGTGCCGGGACTAGCGGGGTGAACACCGGGGAGCTGTTTTTT.

The chain recombines TRBV4-2 with TRBJ2-5; TRBD2 aligns across 9 bases. V shed 0 bases, J shed 1 base, and the junction held 3 bases outside the gene matches. The germline V gene encodes CDR1 LGHNA and CDR2 YNFKEQ. This CDR3 comprises 16 residues. DNA for the CDR3: TGTGCCAGCAGCCAAGAACCTAGCGGGGTCCAAGAGACCCAGTACTTC. Protein sequence: CASSQEPSGVQETQYF.

This rearrangement joins TRBV7-9 to TRBJ1-1; D uncertain. The V end was cut by 4 bases, the J end by 0 bases, with 9 bases between. Germline CDR1 is SEHNR and CDR2 is FQNEAQ (reference sequence). This CDR3 contains 14 residues. The CDR3: CASSSSTVNTEAFF. The CDR3 DNA sequence: TGTGCCAGCAGCTCTTCAACAGTGAACACTGAAGCTTTCTTT.

This clone has only one observation. The chain joins TRBV11-2 to TRBJ1-6; D remains ambiguous. V dropped 5 bases and J dropped 6 bases, with 8 bases sitting between them. Germline V gene data show CDR1 as SGHAT and CDR2 as FQNNGV. This CDR3 has 13 residues. This CDR3 is CASSAESNSPLHF. The CDR3, as DNA: TGTGCCAGCAGCGCAGAAAGTAATTCACCCCTCCACTTT.

The chain is built from TRBV29-1 and TRBJ2-1, with 8 bases aligning to TRBD1. Per germline, CDR1 SQVTM and CDR2 ANQGSEA. With V trimmed by 5 bases and J by 10 bases, 4 bases remained unmatched. The CDR3 is 11 residues long. The CDR3 spells CSVRQGYEQFF. The DNA of the CDR3 is TGCAGCGTTCGACAGGGGTACGAGCAGTTCTTC.

V gene TRBV7-2 combines with J gene TRBJ2-5; D gene uncertain. This CDR3 spans 11 amino acids. In germline, CDR1 is SGHTA, CDR2 FQGNSA. Trimming removed 6 bases from V and 5 bases from J, with 7 bases in between. The DNA for the CDR3 is TGTGCCAGCAGGCTCGAGGAGACCCAGTACTTC. Translated, it gives CASRLEETQYF.

The rearrangement joins TRBV6-5 to TRBJ1-2, with 8 bases that match TRBD1. Germline CDR1 MNHEY, CDR2 SVGAGI. The J segment lost 7 bases and the V segment lost 6 bases, leaving 10 bases of the junction unmatched. The CDR3 is made up of 14 amino acids. The CDR3, as DNA: TGTGCCAGCAGCCGGGGGCAGGGGGCGTCTGGCTACACCTTC. It specifies CASSRGQGASGYTF.

The CDR3 region is CASSLVVPTGELFF. The CDR3 DNA sequence: TGTGCCAGCAGCTTAGTAGTTCCCACCGGGGAGCTGTTTTTT. The chain carries TRBV7-9 and TRBJ2-2; D gene ambiguous. Between the trimmed V and J ends, which lost 1 base and 4 bases, there was a span of 7 bases. The CDR3 runs 14 residues. The germline CDR1 and CDR2 sequences are SEHNR and FQNEAQ (reference sequence).

V is TRBV27 and J is TRBJ2-2; TRBD1 might be the D (6 bases). The CDR3 loop spans 17 amino acids. The germline V and J ends were trimmed by 5 bases and 4 bases, with 20 bases remaining between them. Germline CDR1 MNHEY, CDR2 SMNVEV (reference sequence). CDR3 sequence (DNA): TGTGCCAGCAGTCGTAACACAGGGTTAGGGTCCACCGGGGAGCTGTTTTTT. It encodes CASSRNTGLGSTGELFF.

The chain combines TRBV5-1 with TRBJ2-6; possible D gene TRBD1, 5 bases. The CDR3 runs to 15 residues. V lost 3 bases to trimming and J lost 0 bases, with 7 bases between them. Germline CDR1 reads SGHRS; CDR2 reads YFSETQ. This CDR3 reads CASSYDSSGANVLTF. For the CDR3, the DNA is TGCGCCAGCAGCTATGACAGCTCTGGGGCCAACGTCCTGACTTTC.